This T cell receptor beta chain was captured by sequencing in a study of PD-1 blockade in classical Hodgkin lymphoma. Time point indicated: cycle 4 day 1 (C4D1), after 5 to 7 weeks of nivolumab. Each patient experienced a relapse that followed autologous stem cell transplantation, and brentuximab vedotin exposure varied. Using immunoSEQ multiplex PCR, the repertoire was profiled, and TCRdb retains in-frame clones only, with some absent. The sample consists of roughly 56,000 clones, roughly nine tenths of them appearing once. This clone was counted only a few times. Its antigen is undetermined. Other DNA sequences of this sample code for an identical CDR3. Findings and limits, study-wide: TCR diversity rose significantly by C4D1 in CD4+ but not CD8+ cells. Relapsed/refractory patients reportedly had the lowest baseline TCR diversity, below newly diagnosed patients, who were below healthy donors. What drove the repertoire differences, possibly disease activity or prior therapy, has not been defined. For complete responders, baseline diversity was comparable to that of newly diagnosed patients.

Germline CDR1 reads MNHEY; CDR2 reads SVGAGI. The V and J ends lost 3 bases and 6 bases respectively, with 12 bases between them. The CDR3 is 15 amino acids. The chain couples TRBV6-5 to TRBJ1-6; no clear D. The receptor's source is a human donor with classical Hodgkin lymphoma. This sample comprised peripheral blood mononuclear cells (PBMCs), obtained before the fourth cycle of nivolumab. CDR3 in amino acids: CASSYAGVGNSPLHF. CDR3 nucleotides: TGTGCCAGCAGTTATGCCGGGGTCGGTAATTCACCCCTCCACTTT.